This T cell receptor beta chain was sequenced during a study of T-cell memory formation after mild COVID-19. TCRdb analysed the 5' RACE reads with MiXCR anew, one entry per CDR3 protein. The sample includes approximately 290,000 distinct CDR3 sequences, less than 20% of them seen just once. Germline assignment: CDR1 LGHNA and CDR2 YNFKEQ. The V segment lost 5 bases and the J segment 0 bases; nucleotides outside the gene matches: 7. The CDR3 covers 18 residues. This clonotype was counted ten times or more. The antigen is not known. Notes on the study in general: For contracting clones, CD4+ ones sat mainly in CM and EM, CD8+ in EMRA. CD4+ bias marked clones expanding day 15 to 37, unlike balanced contracting clones.

The sample consisted of PBMCs or a T cell subset sorted from them (not recorded which). This TCR was recovered from a man aged 18 to 35 who had mild COVID-19 (a few samples of this study predate the infection). Cell type and time point are not known. V gene TRBV4-2 combines with J gene TRBJ1-6; 10 nucleotides align to TRBD1. This chain's CDR3 is CASSKIDRGHSYNSPLHF. In nucleotides, the CDR3 is TGTGCCAGCAGCAAAATAGACAGGGGGCACTCCTATAATTCACCCCTCCACTTT.